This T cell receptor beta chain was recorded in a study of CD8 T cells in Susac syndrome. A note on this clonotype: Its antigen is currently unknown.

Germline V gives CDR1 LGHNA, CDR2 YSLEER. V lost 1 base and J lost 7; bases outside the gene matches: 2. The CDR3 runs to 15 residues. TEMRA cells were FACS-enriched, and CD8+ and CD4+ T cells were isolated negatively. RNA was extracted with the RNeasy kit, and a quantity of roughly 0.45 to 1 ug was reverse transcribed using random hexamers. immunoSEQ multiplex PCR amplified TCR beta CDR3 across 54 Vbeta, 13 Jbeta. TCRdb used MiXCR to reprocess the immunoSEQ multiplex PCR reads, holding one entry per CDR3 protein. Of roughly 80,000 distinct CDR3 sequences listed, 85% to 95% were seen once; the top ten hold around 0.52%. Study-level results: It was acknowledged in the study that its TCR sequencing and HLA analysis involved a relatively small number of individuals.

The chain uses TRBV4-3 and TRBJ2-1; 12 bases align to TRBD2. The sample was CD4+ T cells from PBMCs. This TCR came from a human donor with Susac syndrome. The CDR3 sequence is CASSQGTSGNNEQFF. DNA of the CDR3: TGCGCCAGCAGCCAAGGGACTAGCGGGAATAATGAGCAGTTCTTC.